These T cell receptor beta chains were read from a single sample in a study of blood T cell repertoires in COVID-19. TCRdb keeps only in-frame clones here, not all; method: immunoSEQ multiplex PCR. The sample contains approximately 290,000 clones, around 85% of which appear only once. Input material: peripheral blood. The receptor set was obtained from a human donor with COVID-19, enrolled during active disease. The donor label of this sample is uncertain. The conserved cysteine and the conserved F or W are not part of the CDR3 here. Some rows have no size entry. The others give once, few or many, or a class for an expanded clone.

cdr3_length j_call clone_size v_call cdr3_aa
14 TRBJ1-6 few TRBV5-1 ASSLGQLDGGSPLH
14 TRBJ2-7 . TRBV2 ASSDLTSGSGYEQY
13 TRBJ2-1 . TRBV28 ASRGGSVTRNEQF
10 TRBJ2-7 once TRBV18 ASSPYSYEQY
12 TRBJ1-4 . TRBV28 ASIGTPTNEKLF
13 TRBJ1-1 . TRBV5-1 ASSLAIQVNTEAF
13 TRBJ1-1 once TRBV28 ASSRLGGIVGEAF
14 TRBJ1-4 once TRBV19 ASSIPGGPSNEKLF
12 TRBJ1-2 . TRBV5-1 ASSSAGRAYGYT
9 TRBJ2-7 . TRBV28 ASQGAYEQY
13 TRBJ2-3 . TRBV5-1 ASRGGLAGADTQY
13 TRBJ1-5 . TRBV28 ASRRSGVRNQPQH
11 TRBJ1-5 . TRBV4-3 ASSRSLDQPQH
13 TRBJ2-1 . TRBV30 AWSPPAVVYNEQF
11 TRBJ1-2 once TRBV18 ASSPSGGYGYT
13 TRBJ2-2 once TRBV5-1 ASSPKQGRSGELF
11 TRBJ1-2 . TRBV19 ASSTNRDRGYT
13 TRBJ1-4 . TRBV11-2 ASSFQRATNEKLF
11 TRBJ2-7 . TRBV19 ASSKRESHEQY
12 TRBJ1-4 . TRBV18 ASSPGRNNEKLF
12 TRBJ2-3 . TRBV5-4 ASSPRLAGDTQY
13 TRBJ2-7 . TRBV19 ASSTAGQGVYEQY
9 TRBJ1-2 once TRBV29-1 SVERGASYT
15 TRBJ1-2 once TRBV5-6 ASSAYRGEGLFGGYT
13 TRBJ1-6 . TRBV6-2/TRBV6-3 ASSYLQRRGSPLH
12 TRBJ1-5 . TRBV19 ASKQGQGIQPQH
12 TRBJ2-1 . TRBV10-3 AIRDSGGVDEQF
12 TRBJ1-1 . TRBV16 ASSQSRILAEAF
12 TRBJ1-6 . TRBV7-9 ASSSGTGYSPLH
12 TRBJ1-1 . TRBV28 ASSPAGGVTEAF
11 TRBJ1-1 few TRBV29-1 SVTGFRDTEAF
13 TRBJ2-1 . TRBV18 ASSPGTSGYNEQF
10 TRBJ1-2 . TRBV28 ASRLTNYGYT
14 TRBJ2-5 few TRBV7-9 ASSHRTGSEQETQY
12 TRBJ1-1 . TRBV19 ASSDRGKNTEAF
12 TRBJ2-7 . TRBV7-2 ASSLGRESYEQY
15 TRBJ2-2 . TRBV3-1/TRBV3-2 ASSHPGLAGYSGELF
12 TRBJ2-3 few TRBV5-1 ASRPWGGTDTQY
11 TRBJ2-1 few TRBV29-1 SELAGGLNEQF
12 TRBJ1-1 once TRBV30 AWSVLETTTGAF
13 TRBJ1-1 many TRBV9 ASSVGPGMNTEAF
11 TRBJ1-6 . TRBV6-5 ASQGSTNSPLH